This record covers a single T cell receptor (beta chain). These data originate in a study of T cell changes during pregnancy in multiple sclerosis. The CDR3 runs 15 residues. Looked up from germline, CDR1 is SNHLY and CDR2 is FYNNEI. V was clipped by 5 bases and J by 3 bases; unmatched bases: 5. Using immunoSEQ multiplex PCR, the repertoire was profiled, and TCRdb retains in-frame clones only, with some absent. The sample carries about 120,000 clones, roughly 92% recorded once. This TCR came from a female donor with multiple sclerosis, enrolled in a pregnancy study. The material was peripheral blood, obtained before pregnancy. The chain combines TRBV2 with TRBJ1-5, with 9 bases lining up with TRBD1. The CDR3 sequence is CASSRTGVLNQPQHF. The DNA of the CDR3 is TGTGCCAGCAGTAGGACAGGGGTGCTCAATCAGCCCCAGCATTTT.